This T cell receptor beta chain was profiled in a study of OX40 agonist ivuxolimab in advanced cancers. Study background: Ivuxolimab, which is an agonistic anti-OX40 (CD134) antibody, was administered to the patients. Averaging 60 years in age, with a range of about 23 to 79, the cohort was approximately 83% male.

TCRdb's table, derived via immunoSEQ multiplex PCR, lists solely in-frame clones and lacks some. Here the sample spans under 150,000 clones, around 89% being singletons. V lost 0 bases and J lost 2, with 2 bases in between. The CDR3 has 13 residues. Per the germline V gene, CDR1 is MNHEY and CDR2 is SMNVEV (reference sequence). This clone was found a few times. The sequencing here drew on CD4+ or CD8+ T cells sorted from blood, taken in a trial of the OX40 agonist ivuxolimab. The TCR originated in an adult with an advanced solid tumor such as melanoma, head and neck, liver or kidney cancer. The genes are TRBV27 and TRBJ2-4; D is unresolved. The CDR3 region has the DNA TGTGCCAGCAGTTTATCGTCCAAAAACATTCAGTACTTC. This encodes CASSLSSKNIQYF.